These T cell receptor beta chains were read from a single sample in a study of CD8+ T cells in alopecia areata. The protocol was immunoSEQ multiplex PCR, while the TCRdb copy is restricted to in-frame clones and leaves out a portion. The sample records some 180,000 clones, about 53% being singletons. This specimen was CD8+ T cells sorted from blood, taken at week 24, from a patient treated with tofacitinib. Receptors were obtained from a human donor with alopecia areata. Each CDR3 is given with its conserved first and last residue. A D gene is named only where the DNA matches it firmly. Clone size is not always given. Where it is, it says once, few, many or a class for expanded clones.

. | TRBJ2-7 | . | TRBV29-1 | TGCAGCGTTGCCCCGACGTGGTCCTACGAGCAGTACTTC | CSVAPTWSYEQYF
. | TRBJ2-1 | . | TRBV9 | TGTGCCAGCAGCCCTCGGATCTACAATGAGCAGTTCTTC | CASSPRIYNEQFF
few | TRBJ2-1 | . | TRBV13 | TGTGCCAGCAGCTTGGACTATGAGCAGTTCTTC | CASSLDYEQFF
. | TRBJ1-1 | . | TRBV7-6 | TGTGCCAGCAGCCCAGGAGGAGGGACGGCTTTCTTT | CASSPGGGTAFF
. | TRBJ2-7 | TRBD1 | TRBV30 | TGTGCCTACCGGGACAGGGGTTACGAGCAGTACTTC | CAYRDRGYEQYF
. | TRBJ2-7 | . | TRBV30 | TGTGCCTCTCATGGGGAATACGAGCAGTACTTC | CASHGEYEQYF
. | TRBJ2-5 | . | TRBV27 | TGTGCCAGCAGCGAAGACGGAGAGACCCAGTACTTC | CASSEDGETQYF
. | TRBJ2-5 | TRBD2 | TRBV29-1 | TGCAGCGTTGAAGTGGCGGGACTAGCGGAAGAGACCCAGTACTTC | CSVEVAGLAEETQYF
few | TRBJ1-2 | TRBD1 | TRBV12-5 | TGTGCTAGTGGTTTGTTAACCGGGACAGGGAGAGGCTACACCTTC | CASGLLTGTGRGYTF
few | TRBJ1-1 | . | TRBV30 | TGTGCCTGGAGTGTTAAGGGCACTGAAGCTTTCTTT | CAWSVKGTEAFF
. | TRBJ1-5 | . | TRBV19 | TGTGCCAGTGGGTTAGGCAATCAGCCCCAGCATTTT | CASGLGNQPQHF
. | TRBJ1-6 | TRBD1 | TRBV15 | TGTGCCACCAGCAGAGGGACAGGGACGAGTAATTCACCCCTCCACTTT | CATSRGTGTSNSPLHF
. | TRBJ2-5 | TRBD2 | TRBV27 | TGTGCCAGCAGTTTATATACGGGGGGGCTTTGGGAGACCCAGTACTTC | CASSLYTGGLWETQYF
. | TRBJ2-3 | . | TRBV11-2 | TGTGCCAGCAGCTTAGAGACTATACAAACAGATACGCAGTATTTT | CASSLETIQTDTQYF
. | TRBJ2-1 | . | TRBV11-2 | TGTGCCAGCAGCTCCACCAAAGGACCCTACAATGAGCAGTTCTTC | CASSSTKGPYNEQFF
. | TRBJ1-2 | . | TRBV11-2 | TGTGCCAGCAACCCGAAAGGAGGCTATGGCTACACCTTC | CASNPKGGYGYTF
. | TRBJ2-7 | TRBD2 | TRBV27 | TGTGCCAGCAGTCTGGGACTAGCGTACGAGCAGTACTTC | CASSLGLAYEQYF
few | TRBJ1-2 | . | TRBV29-1 | TGCAGCGTTGTGTTCCGGGATGGCTACACCTTC | CSVVFRDGYTF
. | TRBJ1-6 | . | TRBV30 | TGTGCCTGGAGTGTCCAGGCAGATTCACCCCTCCACTTT | CAWSVQADSPLHF
few | TRBJ1-5 | . | TRBV4-1 | TGCGCCAGCAGCCAAGAAACCTCGAGGTATCAGCCCCAGCATTTT | CASSQETSRYQPQHF
. | TRBJ1-1 | TRBD1 | TRBV9 | TGTGCCAGCAGCCAAGGACAGGGAGAGGCTTTCTTT | CASSQGQGEAFF
. | TRBJ2-6 | TRBD1 | TRBV5-1 | TGCGCCAGCAGCCTTCCCCTCCGGGACAGTTTCTCTGGGGCCAACGTCCTGACTTTC | CASSLPLRDSFSGANVLTF
. | TRBJ2-1 | . | TRBV6-6 | TGTGCCAGCAACATTGGGACTCTCCAGGGGAATGAGCAGTTCTTC | CASNIGTLQGNEQFF
few | TRBJ2-3 | . | TRBV7-9 | TGTGCCAGCAGCGTTGGCACAGATACGCAGTATTTT | CASSVGTDTQYF
. | TRBJ2-7 | . | TRBV27 | TGTGCCAGCAGACCCACCTCATTACAGGTCGAGCAGTACTTC | CASRPTSLQVEQYF
few | TRBJ2-1 | . | TRBV25-1 | TGTGCCAGCAGTGAACAATCCAATGAGCAGTTCTTC | CASSEQSNEQFF
. | TRBJ1-1 | . | TRBV11-2 | TGTGCCAGCAGCTTGGGGGGACCGAACACTGAAGCTTTCTTT | CASSLGGPNTEAFF
. | TRBJ2-5 | . | TRBV6-1 | TGTGCCAGCAGTGAAGTCTCCGCTCAAGAGACCCAGTACTTC | CASSEVSAQETQYF
. | TRBJ1-1 | . | TRBV4-1 | TGCGCCAGCAGCCAAGAGATGCACACTGAAGCTTTCTTT | CASSQEMHTEAFF
once | TRBJ1-5 | . | TRBV27 | TGTGCCAGCAGTCCCTCCAACCCGCCGTTGCCCCAGCATTTT | CASSPSNPPLPQHF
. | TRBJ2-1 | . | TRBV19 | TGTGCCACTACGGGAGAAGCCTACAATGAGCAGTTCTTC | CATTGEAYNEQFF
few | TRBJ2-3 | TRBD2 | TRBV30 | TGTGCCTGGAGTCGGCGGGGGAGCACAGATACGCAGTATTTT | CAWSRRGSTDTQYF
. | TRBJ1-1 | . | TRBV4-3 | TGCGCCAGCAGCCAAGATATCTACACAAACACTGAAGCTTTCTTT | CASSQDIYTNTEAFF
few | TRBJ1-2 | TRBD1 | TRBV30 | TGTGCCTGGGAACCGGGACAGGACTATGGCTACACCTTC | CAWEPGQDYGYTF
. | TRBJ2-1 | . | TRBV27 | TGTGCCAGCCAAGGCGGGTTTATCAATGAGCAGTTCTTC | CASQGGFINEQFF
. | TRBJ1-2 | . | TRBV4-3 | TGCGCCAGCAGCCAAGATATGAGCGCCTATGGCTACACCTTC | CASSQDMSAYGYTF
once | TRBJ1-2 | TRBD1 | TRBV11-2 | TGTGCCAGCAGCTTAGATGCACAGGGGGCCTATCTCGGTGGCTACACCTTC | CASSLDAQGAYLGGYTF
. | TRBJ2-2 | . | TRBV27 | TGTGCCACCTGGGACCTCTTGAGCACCGGGGAGCTGTTTTTT | CATWDLLSTGELFF
once | TRBJ1-1 | . | TRBV30 | TGTGCCTGGAGTGTACTACAGGGGAACACTGAAGCTTTCTTT | CAWSVLQGNTEAFF
. | TRBJ1-2 | . | TRBV30 | TGTGCCTGGAGCACTGGGACTCGGGATGGCTACACCTTC | CAWSTGTRDGYTF
. | TRBJ2-1 | . | TRBV30 | TGTGCCTGGAACATAGGCGCGACCTACAATGAGCAGTTCTTC | CAWNIGATYNEQFF
. | TRBJ2-7 | TRBD1 | TRBV2 | TGTGCCAGCAGTGAGGGGACAGGGACCTACGAGCAGTACTTC | CASSEGTGTYEQYF
few | TRBJ2-1 | TRBD2 | TRBV29-1 | TGCAGCGTTGAGGAAGGACTAGCGGGTGGTGAGCAGTTCTTC | CSVEEGLAGGEQFF
. | TRBJ2-1 | . | TRBV4-3 | TGCGCCAGCAGCTACGGTGGAAACAATGAGCAGTTCTTC | CASSYGGNNEQFF
few | TRBJ2-4 | . | TRBV15 | TGTGCCACCAGCAGAGAGGGTGCCAAAAACATTCAGTACTTC | CATSREGAKNIQYF
. | TRBJ2-3 | . | TRBV11-2 | TGTGCCAGCAGCCTCAGGTTCTCGGGCACAGATACGCAGTATTTT | CASSLRFSGTDTQYF
few | TRBJ2-7 | . | TRBV29-1 | TGCAGCGTTGAAGAAGCCTCGCGGGGGACATACGAGCAGTACTTC | CSVEEASRGTYEQYF
few | TRBJ2-1 | . | TRBV2 | TGTGCCAGCAGTGAAGCTCGGACGACCGATGAGCAGTTCTTC | CASSEARTTDEQFF
. | TRBJ2-2 | . | TRBV29-1 | TGCAGCGTTGAGGAGGCTGGGATAAACACCGGGGAGCTGTTTTTT | CSVEEAGINTGELFF
. | TRBJ2-1 | . | TRBV7-2 | TGTGCCAGCAGCTTAGCGCTTGAGCAGTTCTTC | CASSLALEQFF
. | TRBJ1-2 | TRBD1 | TRBV29-1 | TGCAGCGCAGGCCCAACAGGGGTTGACTATGGCTACACCTTC | CSAGPTGVDYGYTF
many | TRBJ2-4 | . | TRBV11-3 | TGTGCCAGCAGCTTAGACTCAGGAAGTGGAGCCAAAAACATTCAGTACTTC | CASSLDSGSGAKNIQYF
few | TRBJ2-7 | . | TRBV11-2 | TGTGCCAGCAGCATCAAAGGGGCGTACGAGCAGTACTTC | CASSIKGAYEQYF
. | TRBJ2-7 | TRBD2 | TRBV2 | TGTGCCAGCAGTGAAGGAGCGGGGGCCACCTACGAGCAGTACTTC | CASSEGAGATYEQYF
. | TRBJ2-7 | TRBD1 | TRBV30 | TGTGCCTGGAGTGCGGGACAGTCCTACGAGCAGTACTTC | CAWSAGQSYEQYF